The entry below describes one TCR beta chain. This sample is drawn from a study of blood T cells in healthy people across ages. The CDR3 covers 13 residues. Germline V gene lookup returns CDR1 MDHEN and CDR2 SYDVKM. The V and J ends lost 9 bases and 0 bases respectively, with 9 bases between them. Through a sample-barcoded 5' primer and a J-beta primer mix, a second PCR was run for roughly 7 to 11 cycles. TCRdb redid the calling of the 5' RACE reads with MiXCR, one entry per CDR3 protein. This table holds roughly 1,000,000 distinct CDR3 sequences, around 27% found once. This sample was also put to use in a study of T cells of mothers and their children.

The sample was blood. The chain employs TRBV28 and TRBJ2-1; the D gene is possibly TRBD2 (5 bases). This TCR derives from a girl aged 2 to 9 in good health. In DNA form, the CDR3 reads TGTGCCAGAGGACTTAGCTCCTACAATGAGCAGTTCTTC. Residues: CARGLSSYNEQFF.